Given below is one TCR beta chain in context. The data were taken from a study of blood T cell repertoires in COVID-19. The junction had 16 bases not matched to a gene; V was cut back by 6 bases and J by 2 bases. CDR3 length: 19 residues. Germline V gene sequence: CDR1 SEHNR, CDR2 FQNEAQ (reference sequence). Data came from immunoSEQ multiplex PCR; TCRdb stores just in-frame clones and leaves some out. The repertoire consists of about 290,000 clones, with 85% occurring once and the leading ten covering around 3.7%. This chain links TRBV7-9 with TRBJ1-3; TRBD1 aligns across 10 bases. Sequencing used peripheral blood. The receptor was isolated from a woman in her forties or fifties with active or convalescent COVID-19. In nucleotides, the CDR3 is TGTGCCAGCAGTCCTAAAGCCCCGGACAGGGGGTTAGCTGGAAACACCATATATTTT. Translating gives CASSPKAPDRGLAGNTIYF.